The 26 T cell receptor beta chains below come from one sample, sequenced in a study of blood T cell repertoires in COVID-19. The data were produced by immunoSEQ multiplex PCR, yet TCRdb's version contains in-frame clones alone and is incomplete. The table records 250,000 or so clones, about 88% of them present only once. Material: peripheral blood. Every receptor here comes from a woman aged 60-75 years with COVID-19, enrolled during active disease.

This clone has only one observation. CDR3 nucleotides: TGTGCCAGCAGCCAAGGTCCCCCGGGACAGGGGCTACCTGGCTACACCTTC. Translation: CASSQGPPGQGLPGYTF. The chain is built from TRBV4-2 and TRBJ1-2; 10 positions agree with TRBD1. The CDR3 is 17 residues long. The V and J ends lost 1 base and 7 bases, in that order; junction bases with no gene match: 12. The germline CDR1 and CDR2 sequences are LGHNA and YNFKEQ.

The chain recombines TRBV7-9 with TRBJ2-3; possibly TRBD1 for D (6 bases). Germline V gene data show CDR1 as SEHNR and CDR2 as FQNEAQ (reference sequence). Trimming took 4 bases from V and 2 from J, leaving 10 bases between them. The CDR3 loop spans 14 amino acids. CDR3 coding DNA: TGTGCCAGCAGCTCAGGACAGCCCACAGATACGCAGTATTTT. This translates into CASSSGQPTDTQYF.

The rearrangement uses TRBV30 and TRBJ1-1; D call uncertain. Between the trimmed V and J ends, which lost 2 bases and 1 base, there was a span of 14 bases. The length of the CDR3 is 15 residues. The germline CDR1 and CDR2 sequences are GTSNPN and SVGIG (reference sequence). The chain's CDR3 is CAWSPPGRGNTEAFF. The CDR3 DNA reads as TGTGCCTGGAGTCCCCCTGGCCGGGGGAACACTGAAGCTTTCTTT.

V and J are TRBV5-5 and TRBJ1-1; 10 bases align to TRBD1. The germline gives CDR1 SGHKS, CDR2 YYEKEE (reference sequence). The CDR3 totals 15 residues. Trimming cost V 5 bases and J 1 base; bases outside gene matches: 5. CDR3 DNA sequence: TGTGCCAGCAGGCGGACAGGGGGAACGAACACTGAAGCTTTCTTT. Translating it yields CASRRTGGTNTEAFF.

J is TRBJ2-1 and V is TRBV30; TRBD1 aligns across 9 bases. The CDR3 is 15 residues long. Germline CDR1 and CDR2: GTSNPN and SVGIG (reference sequence). Losses at the gene ends were 4 bases for V and 2 bases for J; bases not matched to a gene: 6. For the CDR3, the DNA is TGTGCCTGGACCGGACAGGGGAGGGCCTACAATGAGCAGTTCTTC. It codes for CAWTGQGRAYNEQFF.

The table lists this clone with many counts. The J gene is TRBJ1-1, the V gene TRBV30; a possible D gene is TRBD1 (6 bases). The V end was cut by 4 bases, the J end by 1 base, with 19 bases between. Germline V gives CDR1 GTSNPN, CDR2 SVGIG (reference sequence). The CDR3 spans 16 residues. The CDR3 region is CAWTGGNAGQNTEAFF. In nucleotides, the CDR3 is TGTGCCTGGACGGGGGGGAACGCGGGACAGAACACTGAAGCTTTCTTT.

V is TRBV5-6 and J is TRBJ1-3; no clear D gene. Germline assignment: CDR1 SGHDT and CDR2 YYEEEE. Trimming removed 0 bases from V and 9 bases from J, with 13 bases in between. The CDR3 runs 14 residues. CDR3 loop: CASSLGRGTATIYF. The CDR3 DNA is TGTGCCAGCAGCTTGGGCCGGGGAACTGCCACCATATATTTT.

The rearrangement links TRBV6-1 to TRBJ2-7, with 10 bases aligning to TRBD2. The germline gives CDR1 MNHNS, CDR2 SASEGT. Trimming removed 2 bases from V and 4 bases from J; junction bases left unmatched: 2. The CDR3 contains 14 residues. The CDR3 sequence is CASSESGRAYEQYF. The DNA of the CDR3 is TGTGCCAGCAGTGAAAGCGGGAGGGCATACGAGCAGTACTTC.

The chain carries TRBV9 and TRBJ1-4; TRBD1 matches at 8 bases. Per the germline V gene, CDR1 is SGDLS and CDR2 is YYNGEE. The V segment lost 4 bases and the J segment 7 bases; nucleotides outside the gene matches: 6. This CDR3 is 14 amino acids long. CDR3 bases: TGTGCCAGCAGCAGACAGGGGCCGGGTGAAAAACTGTTTTTT. It specifies CASSRQGPGEKLFF.

Only one count was recorded for this clone. This chain links TRBV6-6 with TRBJ2-1; TRBD2 matches at 8 bases. Trimming removed 7 bases from V and 5 bases from J; junction bases left unmatched: 13. The CDR3 runs to 16 residues. Germline values: CDR1 MNHNY, CDR2 SVGAGI (reference sequence). The CDR3 sequence: CASTVPTSGPNNEQFF. CDR3 coding DNA: TGTGCCAGCACCGTACCTACTAGCGGACCTAACAATGAGCAGTTCTTC.

This clone was found a few times. J is TRBJ2-1 and V is TRBV6-4; 9 nucleotides agree with TRBD2. Trimming cost V 2 bases and J 6 bases; bases outside gene matches: 11. Germline V lookup: CDR1 MRHNA, CDR2 SNTAGT. The CDR3 loop spans 17 amino acids. The CDR3 coding sequence is TGTGCCAGCAGTGACGGAGGTAGCGGGAGTTTCGGCAATGAGCAGTTCTTC. Encoded protein: CASSDGGSGSFGNEQFF.

This chain joins TRBV15 and TRBJ2-5; 9 bases are a match to TRBD1. After removal of 5 bases from V and 5 bases from J, the junction contained 3 bases not matched to a gene. The germline CDR1 and CDR2 sequences are LNHNV and YYDKDF (reference sequence). The CDR3 loop spans 13 amino acids. The DNA of the CDR3 is TGTGCCACCAGCTTACAGGGGGCGGAGACCCAGTACTTC. It specifies CATSLQGAETQYF. Full variable domain (missing parts from reference TRBV15 and TRBJ2-5): DAMVIQNPRYQVTQFGKPVTLSCSQTLNHNVMYWYQQKSSQAPKLLFHYYDKDFNNEADTPDNFQSRRPNTSFCFLDIRSPGLGDTAMYLCATSLQGAETQYFGPGTRLLVL.

This clone turned up a few times. The rearrangement joins TRBV11-1 to TRBJ1-1, with unresolved D. Germline V gene sequence: CDR1 SGHAT, CDR2 FQDESV (reference sequence). The CDR3 extends over 15 amino acids. V was clipped by 2 bases and J by 3 bases, with 13 bases between them. DNA of the CDR3: TGTGCCAGCAGCTTATCCCCGCGGGGTCACACTGAAGCTTTCTTT. It yields the protein CASSLSPRGHTEAFF.

The V call is TRBV5-1, the J call TRBJ2-2, with 7 bases that match TRBD2. The germline CDR1 and CDR2 sequences are SGHRS and YFSETQ. The CDR3 contains 15 residues. V lost 1 base, J lost 4 bases, and 4 bases stayed unmatched. CDR3 sequence: CASSLTSAITGELFF. In nucleotides, the CDR3 is TGCGCCAGCAGCTTGACTAGCGCGATCACCGGGGAGCTGTTTTTT.

This clone is a singleton in its sample. The rearrangement links TRBV6-1 to TRBJ2-1; 12 bases are shared with TRBD2. The CDR3 is made up of 21 amino acids. Germline V lookup: CDR1 MNHNS, CDR2 SASEGT. J lost 8 bases, V lost 2 bases, and 22 bases had no gene match. The CDR3 sequence: CASSELVGDTVRASGRDEQFF. CDR3 nucleotide sequence: TGTGCCAGCAGTGAATTAGTTGGGGACACGGTACGGGCTAGCGGGAGGGATGAGCAGTTCTTC.

For this clone: Other DNA sequences within the sample encode an identical CDR3. This chain uses TRBV19 with TRBJ2-7; 14 bases map to TRBD2. CDR3 length: 15 amino acids. The germline CDR1 and CDR2 sequences are LNHDA and SQIVND (reference sequence). V gave up 3 bases and J gave up 3 bases; unmatched junction bases: 1. This CDR3 is CASSIGLAGGYEQYF. The CDR3 DNA follows: TGTGCCAGTAGTATCGGACTAGCGGGAGGCTACGAGCAGTACTTC.

This chain connects TRBV28 to TRBJ2-7; the match to TRBD2 covers 7 bases. CDR1 and CDR2 from the germline V gene are MDHEN and SYDVKM. The ends lost 5 bases at V and 3 bases at J; junction bases unmatched: 10. This CDR3 contains 15 residues. CDR3 coding DNA: TGTGCCAGCAGTCTGACCGGCTGGACTAGCTACGAGCAGTACTTC. As protein: CASSLTGWTSYEQYF. The variable domain in full, completed from reference TRBV28 and TRBJ2-7, reads DVKVTQSSRYLVKRTGEKVFLECVQDMDHENMFWYRQDPGLGLRLIYFSYDVKMKEKGDIPEGYSVSREKKERFSLILESASTNQTSMYLCASSLTGWTSYEQYFGPGTRLTVT.

The chain is built from TRBV19 and TRBJ2-3; D perhaps matches TRBD2 (6 bases). The CDR3 contains 14 residues. The V gene lost 10 bases and the J gene lost 8 bases, with 22 bases spanning the gap. CDR1 is LNHDA and CDR2 is SQIVND in the germline V gene (reference sequence). CDR3 sequence (DNA): TGTGCCACAGGTAGCGGAAATACCGCAGGTACGCAGTATTTT. As protein: CATGSGNTAGTQYF.

This chain uses TRBV13 with TRBJ1-1; 10 positions agree with TRBD1. The germline V gene encodes CDR1 PRHDT and CDR2 FYEKMQ (reference sequence). This CDR3 spans 16 amino acids. Unmatched junction bases numbered 10, after V lost 5 bases and J lost 4 bases. The CDR3 here is CASSNRQGALSTEAFF. CDR3 DNA sequence: TGTGCCAGCAGCAACCGACAGGGGGCGCTGAGCACTGAAGCTTTCTTT.

The chain employs TRBV5-1 and TRBJ2-7, with 9 bases that match TRBD1. V dropped 3 bases and J dropped 2; count of bases not matched to a gene: 6. The CDR3 contains 15 residues. Germline V CDR1 and CDR2: SGHRS, YFSETQ. CDR3 loop: CASSSTTGGPYEQYF. In nucleotides, the CDR3 is TGCGCCAGCAGCTCTACGACAGGGGGACCCTACGAGCAGTACTTC.

The chain recombines TRBV20-1 with TRBJ2-3; 7 bases fit TRBD2. The J segment lost 3 bases and the V segment lost 3 bases, leaving 9 bases of the junction unmatched. The CDR3 has 15 residues. Germline loops: CDR1 DFQATT, CDR2 SNEGSKA (reference sequence). The CDR3 sequence: CSASWGAGRTDTQYF. The CDR3 DNA follows: TGCAGTGCTAGTTGGGGAGCGGGAAGGACAGATACGCAGTATTTT.

The chain carries TRBV5-5 and TRBJ2-7; TRBD1 matches at 11 bases. The V segment lost 3 bases and the J segment 5 bases; nucleotides outside the gene matches: 7. Germline CDR1 SGHKS, CDR2 YYEKEE (reference sequence). This CDR3 has 15 residues. The CDR3 sequence: CASSSTGQGVHEQYF. The DNA for the CDR3 is TGTGCCAGCAGCTCAACGGGACAGGGGGTACACGAGCAGTACTTC.

The rearrangement uses TRBV21-1 and TRBJ2-4; TRBD1, the table's D call, lacks a check against the DNA. TRBV21-1 is a documented pseudogene. The CDR3 has 16 residues. The CDR3 region is CASSPPPGAPRNIQYF. As DNA, the CDR3 is TGTGCCAGCAGCCCCCCTCCAGGGGCCCCCAGAAACATTCAGTACTTC.

This chain uses TRBV19 with TRBJ1-1, with 7 bases identical to TRBD1. Trimming took 7 bases from V and 1 from J; bases not matched to a gene: 6. The V gene's germline CDR1 is LNHDA and CDR2 SQIVND (reference sequence). The CDR3 runs to 14 residues. CDR3 loop: CASTDRQGNTEAFF. As DNA, the CDR3 is TGTGCCAGTACCGATCGACAGGGGAACACTGAAGCTTTCTTT.

In its sample, this clone was seen once. V usage is TRBV5-1 and J usage is TRBJ1-5; TRBD1 might be the D (6 bases). The V gene lost 5 bases and the J gene lost 6 bases, with 21 bases spanning the gap. The CDR3 length is 16 residues. Per germline, CDR1 SGHRS and CDR2 YFSETQ. The CDR3 sequence: CASREGLGAPGQPQHF. The CDR3 DNA follows: TGCGCCAGCAGAGAAGGATTGGGGGCGCCGGGTCAGCCCCAGCATTTT.

This clone was recorded only once. This sequence joins TRBV24-1 and TRBJ2-3; D unresolved. CDR1 and CDR2 from the germline V gene are KGHDR and SFDVKD. V lost 2 bases and J lost 2, with 13 bases in between. The CDR3 runs to 16 residues. The CDR3 DNA is TGTGCCACCAGTGATTCCCCGGGTCCAAACACAGATACGCAGTATTTT. This encodes CATSDSPGPNTDTQYF.